These 4 T cell receptor beta chains were all obtained from the same sample, sequenced in a study of blood T cell repertoires in COVID-19. Using immunoSEQ multiplex PCR, the repertoire was profiled, and TCRdb retains in-frame clones only, with some absent. Of a few hundred thousand clones in the sample, less than 95% were seen once. Sequenced: PBMCs or T cells enriched from blood (not recorded which). These TCRs come from a man between 18 and 29 years old who had recovered from COVID-19.

V usage is TRBV5-6 and J usage is TRBJ2-7; D perhaps matches TRBD2 (6 bases). Germline V gene sequence: CDR1 SGHDT, CDR2 YYEEEE. This CDR3 comprises 13 residues. Deletions cut 4 bases from V and 5 bases from J, with 13 bases between. The CDR3 sequence is CASSLGSSDEQYF. The CDR3 DNA reads as TGTGCCAGCAGCCTCGGGAGCAGCGACGAGCAGTACTTC.

V and J are TRBV7-2 and TRBJ2-2, with D possibly being TRBD1 (6 bases). V was trimmed by 3 bases and J by 2 bases, leaving 10 bases between them. From germline, CDR1 is SGHTA and CDR2 FQGNSA. The CDR3 spans 15 residues. This chain's CDR3 is CASSFGQTNTGELFF. The CDR3 nucleotides read TGTGCCAGCAGCTTCGGACAGACAAACACCGGGGAGCTGTTTTTT. Filled out from reference TRBV7-2 and TRBJ2-2, the complete variable domain reads GAGVSQSPSNKVTEKGKDVELRCDPISGHTALYWYRQSLGQGLEFLIYFQGNSAPDKSGLPSDRFSAERTGGSVSTLTIQRTQQEDSAVYLCASSFGQTNTGELFFGEGSRLTVL.

The V gene is TRBV24-1, the J gene TRBJ1-3; unclear D gene. Trimming stripped 3 bases from V and 0 bases from J, with 8 bases between. Germline CDR1 KGHDR, CDR2 SFDVKD. The CDR3 contains 15 residues. This CDR3 reads CATSDTTSSGNTIYF. CDR3 DNA: TGTGCCACCAGTGATACAACAAGCTCTGGAAACACCATATATTTT.

A single count supports this clone. The genes are TRBV11-3 and TRBJ2-1; maybe TRBD1 (5 bases). Trimming left V 6 bases short and J 5 bases short, with 11 bases between. The CDR3 has 13 amino acids. CDR1 and CDR2 (germline): SGHNT, YENEEA. The DNA for the CDR3 is TGTGCCAGCAGTTCGGACACGGACAATGAGCAGTTCTTC. Amino acid sequence: CASSSDTDNEQFF.